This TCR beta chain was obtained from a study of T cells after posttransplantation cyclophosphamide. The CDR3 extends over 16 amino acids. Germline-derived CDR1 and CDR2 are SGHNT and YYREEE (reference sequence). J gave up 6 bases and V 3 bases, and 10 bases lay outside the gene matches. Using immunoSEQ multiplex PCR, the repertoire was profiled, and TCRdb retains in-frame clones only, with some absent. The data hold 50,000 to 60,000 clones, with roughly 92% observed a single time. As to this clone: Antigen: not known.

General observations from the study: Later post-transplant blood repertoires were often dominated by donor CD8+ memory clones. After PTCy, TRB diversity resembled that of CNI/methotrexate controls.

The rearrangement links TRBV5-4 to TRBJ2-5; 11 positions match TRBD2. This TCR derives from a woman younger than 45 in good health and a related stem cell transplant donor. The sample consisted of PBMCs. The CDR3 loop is CASSSISGGAVKTQYF. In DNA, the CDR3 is TGTGCCAGCAGCTCTATTAGCGGGGGGGCCGTAAAGACCCAGTACTTC.